The T cell receptor (beta chain) described here comes from a study of Ad26.COV2.S vaccination and SARS-CoV-2 variants. Study-level background: In the study, Ad26.COV2.S was injected intramuscularly once, or twice 56 days apart.

Sample treatment: about 20 received Ad26.COV2.S at low or high dose, single or two shots; several received placebo; per-sample allocation not given. Samples analyzed were those drawn on day 63 after the first vaccine or placebo injection. This person who donated was an adult of 18-55 years in Boston. Whole-study results and caveats: Once vaccination had occurred, spike-specific CD8+ and CD4+ T cell responses reportedly showed substantial breadth. Placebo recipients and vaccine recipients were similar in non-spike TCR breadth.

This table comes from immunoSEQ multiplex PCR, and its TCRdb copy is limited to in-frame clones, with some not included. Of some 480,000 clones listed, 87% are singletons. V gave up 4 bases and J gave up 2 bases, with 10 bases separating them. The CDR3 is made up of 15 amino acids. Germline V gene lookup returns CDR1 SGHDT and CDR2 YYEEEE. A word on this clone: Its antigen is unknown.

The V gene is TRBV5-6, the J gene TRBJ2-6; D might be TRBD1 (5 bases). The material was peripheral blood, obtained in a trial of Ad26.COV2.S vaccine versus placebo. This sequence originates from a person between 18 and 65 years old who received the Ad26.COV2.S COVID-19 vaccine or a placebo. The CDR3, as DNA: TGTGCCAGCAGCCCTTACAGGCCTGGGGCCAACGTCCTGACTTTC. It is translated as CASSPYRPGANVLTF.